The entry below gives a single T cell receptor beta chain sequence along with its context. The entry originates in a study of technical replicates of blood from several donors. Data came from immunoSEQ multiplex PCR; TCRdb stores just in-frame clones and leaves some out. Here the sample spans roughly 80,000 clones, approximately 93% being singletons. Germline lookup yields CDR1 MGHDK and CDR2 SYGVNS. Germline trimming cut 5 bases from V and 0 bases from J; bases unmatched to any gene: 9. This CDR3 region has 18 residues. The sequence was collected from a human donor in good health. This rearrangement joins TRBV25-1 to TRBJ2-2; 10 bases agree with TRBD2. The sample consisted of T cells isolated from PBMCs. This CDR3 reads CASSTLLAGVANTGELFF. Written as DNA, the CDR3 is TGTGCCAGCAGTACCCTTCTAGCGGGGGTCGCGAACACCGGGGAGCTGTTTTTT.